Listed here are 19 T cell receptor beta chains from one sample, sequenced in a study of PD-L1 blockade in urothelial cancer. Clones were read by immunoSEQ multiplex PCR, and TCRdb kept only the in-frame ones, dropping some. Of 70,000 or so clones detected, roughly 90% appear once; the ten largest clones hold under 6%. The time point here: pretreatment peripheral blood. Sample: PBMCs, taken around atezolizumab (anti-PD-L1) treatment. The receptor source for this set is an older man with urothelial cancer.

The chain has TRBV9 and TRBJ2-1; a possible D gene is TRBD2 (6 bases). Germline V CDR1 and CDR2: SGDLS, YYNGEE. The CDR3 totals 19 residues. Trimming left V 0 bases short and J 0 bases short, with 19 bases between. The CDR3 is CASSVALGGIPLSYNEQFF. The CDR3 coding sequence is TGTGCCAGCAGCGTAGCTCTGGGCGGGATTCCTCTCTCCTACAATGAGCAGTTCTTC. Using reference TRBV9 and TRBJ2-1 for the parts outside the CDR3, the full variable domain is DSGVTQTPKHLITATGQRVTLRCSPRSGDLSVYWYQQSLDQGLQFLIQYYNGEERAKGNILERFSAQQFPDLHSELNLSSLELGDSALYFCASSVALGGIPLSYNEQFFGPGTRLTVL.

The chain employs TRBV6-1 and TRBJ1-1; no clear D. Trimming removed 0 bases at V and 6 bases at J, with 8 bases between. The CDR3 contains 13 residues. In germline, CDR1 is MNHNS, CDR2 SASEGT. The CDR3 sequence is CASSEARQAEAFF. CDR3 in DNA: TGTGCCAGCAGTGAAGCCCGACAAGCTGAAGCTTTCTTT.

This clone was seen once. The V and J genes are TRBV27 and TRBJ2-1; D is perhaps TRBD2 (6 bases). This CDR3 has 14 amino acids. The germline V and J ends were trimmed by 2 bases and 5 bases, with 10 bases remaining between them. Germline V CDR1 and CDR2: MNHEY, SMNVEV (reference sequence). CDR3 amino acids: CASSLRGSNNEQFF. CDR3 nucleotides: TGTGCCAGCAGTTTACGGGGGAGTAACAATGAGCAGTTCTTC.

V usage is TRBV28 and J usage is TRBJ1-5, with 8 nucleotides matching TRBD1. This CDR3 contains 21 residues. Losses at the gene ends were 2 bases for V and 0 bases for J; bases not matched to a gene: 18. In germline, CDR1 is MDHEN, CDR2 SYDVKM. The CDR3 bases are TGTGCCAGCAGTTTAATCTCCTCTCCGAGGACAGGGTCGCATAGCAATCAGCCCCAGCATTTT. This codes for CASSLISSPRTGSHSNQPQHF.

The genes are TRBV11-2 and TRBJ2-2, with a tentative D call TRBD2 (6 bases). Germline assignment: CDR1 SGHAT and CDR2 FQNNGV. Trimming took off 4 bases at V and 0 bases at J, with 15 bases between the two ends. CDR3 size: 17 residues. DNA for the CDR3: TGTGCCAGCAGCTCCCCCCTAAGCGGGCCGAACACCGGGGAGCTGTTTTTT. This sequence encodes CASSSPLSGPNTGELFF.

In DNA, the CDR3 is TGTGCCAGCAGTGAAAGTCTACTAGCGGGGGGAGATACGCAGTATTTT. It codes for CASSESLLAGGDTQYF. J is TRBJ2-3 and V is TRBV2, with 12 bases lining up with TRBD2. V gave up 2 bases and J gave up 5 bases; unmatched junction bases: 5. Germline CDR1 SNHLY, CDR2 FYNNEI. The length of the CDR3 is 16 residues.

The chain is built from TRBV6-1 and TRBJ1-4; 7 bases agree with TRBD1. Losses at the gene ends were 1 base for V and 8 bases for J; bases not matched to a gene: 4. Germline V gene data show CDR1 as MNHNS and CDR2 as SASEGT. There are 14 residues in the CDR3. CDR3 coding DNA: TGTGCCAGCAGTGAAGTAGGGGGCGTCGAAAAACTGTTTTTT. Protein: CASSEVGGVEKLFF.

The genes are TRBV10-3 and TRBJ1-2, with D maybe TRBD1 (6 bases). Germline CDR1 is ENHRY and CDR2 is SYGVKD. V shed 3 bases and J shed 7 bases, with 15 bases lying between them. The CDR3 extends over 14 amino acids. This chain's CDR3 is CAISDYRDNGGYTF. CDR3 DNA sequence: TGTGCCATCAGTGATTACCGGGACAACGGTGGCTACACCTTC.

This chain's CDR3 is CASTVGLAGGEGETQYF. CDR3 sequence (DNA): TGTGCCAGCACCGTAGGACTAGCGGGAGGAGAAGGAGAGACCCAGTACTTC. The V gene is TRBV7-6, the J gene TRBJ2-5; 14 positions agree with TRBD2. The CDR3 has 17 residues. CDR1 and CDR2 (germline): SGHVS, FNYEAQ. After removal of 7 bases from V and 4 bases from J, the junction contained 11 bases not matched to a gene.

CDR3 bases: TGTGCCAGCAGTGAGCAACTAGCGGAGGGCAAAAACATTCAGTACTTC. Its protein product is CASSEQLAEGKNIQYF. The chain has TRBV2 and TRBJ2-4, with 8 nucleotides matching TRBD2. V lost 3 bases, J lost 3 bases, and 7 bases stayed unmatched. The CDR3 has 16 residues. The germline CDR1 and CDR2 sequences are SNHLY and FYNNEI.

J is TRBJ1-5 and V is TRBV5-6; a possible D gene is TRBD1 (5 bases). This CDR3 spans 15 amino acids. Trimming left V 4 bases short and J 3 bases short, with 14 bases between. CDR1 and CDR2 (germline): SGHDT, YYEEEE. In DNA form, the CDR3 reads TGTGCCAGCAGCCAGCAGACAGTCTTCAATCAGCCCCAGCATTTT. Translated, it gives CASSQQTVFNQPQHF.

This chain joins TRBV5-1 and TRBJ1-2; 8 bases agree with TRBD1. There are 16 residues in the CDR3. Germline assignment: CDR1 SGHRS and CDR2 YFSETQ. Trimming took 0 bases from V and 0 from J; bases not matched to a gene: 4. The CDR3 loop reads CASSLGGTGANYGYTF. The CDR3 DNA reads TGCGCCAGCAGCTTGGGGGGGACAGGTGCTAACTATGGCTACACCTTC.

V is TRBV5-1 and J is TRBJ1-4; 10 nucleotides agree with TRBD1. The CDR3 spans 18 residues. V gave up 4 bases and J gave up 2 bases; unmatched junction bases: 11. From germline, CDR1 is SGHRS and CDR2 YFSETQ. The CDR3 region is CASSLRTGGGRTNEKLFF. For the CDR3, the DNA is TGCGCCAGCAGCCTTCGGACAGGGGGAGGGCGCACTAATGAAAAACTGTTTTTT.

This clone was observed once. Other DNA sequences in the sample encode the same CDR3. The CDR3 loop is CASSPRLAGNTGELFF. DNA for the CDR3: TGTGCCAGCTCACCCCGACTAGCGGGCAACACCGGGGAGCTGTTTTTT. The chain employs TRBV18 and TRBJ2-2; 10 bases fit TRBD2. Germline V gene sequence: CDR1 KGHSH, CDR2 LQKENI. Trimming took 3 bases from V and 2 from J; bases not matched to a gene: 3. The CDR3 length is 16 residues.

The CDR3 DNA is TGCGCCAGCATCAATTCGACAGGGCTAGGCAATGAGCAGTTCTTC. It specifies CASINSTGLGNEQFF. The V gene is TRBV5-1, the J gene TRBJ2-1, with TRBD1 matching 7 bases. V shed 6 bases and J 6 bases; nucleotides not matched to a gene: 12. The germline gives CDR1 SGHRS, CDR2 YFSETQ. The CDR3 length is 15 residues.

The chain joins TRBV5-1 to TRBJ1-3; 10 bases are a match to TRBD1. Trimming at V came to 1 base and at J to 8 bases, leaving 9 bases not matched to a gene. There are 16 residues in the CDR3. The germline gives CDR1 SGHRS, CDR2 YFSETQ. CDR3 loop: CASSLSTGTGVDTIYF. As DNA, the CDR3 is TGCGCCAGCAGCTTGTCTACCGGGACAGGGGTAGACACCATATATTTT. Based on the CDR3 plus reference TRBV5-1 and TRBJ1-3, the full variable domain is KAGVTQTPRYLIKTRGQQVTLSCSPISGHRSVSWYQQTPGQGLQFLFEYFSETQRNKGNFPGRFSGRQFSNSRSEMNVSTLELGDSALYLCASSLSTGTGVDTIYFGEGSWLTVV.

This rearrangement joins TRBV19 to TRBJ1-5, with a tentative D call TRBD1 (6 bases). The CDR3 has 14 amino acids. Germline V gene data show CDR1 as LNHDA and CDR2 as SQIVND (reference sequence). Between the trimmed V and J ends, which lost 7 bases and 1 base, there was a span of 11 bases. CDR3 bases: TGTGCCAGTACGGGGGGCAGAAGCAATCAGCCCCAGCATTTT. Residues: CASTGGRSNQPQHF.

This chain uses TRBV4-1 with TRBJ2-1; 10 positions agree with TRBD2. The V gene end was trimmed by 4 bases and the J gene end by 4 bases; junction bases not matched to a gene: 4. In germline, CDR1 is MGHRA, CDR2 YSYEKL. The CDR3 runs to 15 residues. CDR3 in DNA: TGCGCCAGCAGCCGAGAACTAGCGGGATACAATGAGCAGTTCTTC. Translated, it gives CASSRELAGYNEQFF.

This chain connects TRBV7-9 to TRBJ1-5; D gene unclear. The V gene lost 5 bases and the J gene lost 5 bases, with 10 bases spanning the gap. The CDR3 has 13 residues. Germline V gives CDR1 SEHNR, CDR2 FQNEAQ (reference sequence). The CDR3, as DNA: TGTGCCAGCAGCCCAGATTCCTATCAGCCCCAGCATTTT. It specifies CASSPDSYQPQHF.